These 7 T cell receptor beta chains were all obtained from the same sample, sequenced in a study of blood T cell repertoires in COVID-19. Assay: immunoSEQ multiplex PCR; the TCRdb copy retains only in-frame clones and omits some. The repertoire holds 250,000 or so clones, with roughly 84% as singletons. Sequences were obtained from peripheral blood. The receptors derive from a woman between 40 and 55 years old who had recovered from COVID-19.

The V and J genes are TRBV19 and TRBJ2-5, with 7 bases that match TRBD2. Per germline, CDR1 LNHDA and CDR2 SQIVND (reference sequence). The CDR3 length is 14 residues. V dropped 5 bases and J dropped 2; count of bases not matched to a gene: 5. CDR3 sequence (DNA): TGTGCCAGTAGTCTCAGCGGGGCGCAAGAGACCCAGTACTTC. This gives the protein CASSLSGAQETQYF.

CDR3 sequence reads: CASRSTGYTSQPQHF. CDR3 DNA sequence: TGTGCCAGCAGATCTACAGGGTACACAAGTCAGCCCCAGCATTTT. The V gene is TRBV6-5, the J gene TRBJ1-5; D might be TRBD1 (6 bases). Trimming stripped 6 bases from V and 6 bases from J, with 18 bases between. This CDR3 region has 15 residues. Per germline, CDR1 MNHEY and CDR2 SVGAGI.

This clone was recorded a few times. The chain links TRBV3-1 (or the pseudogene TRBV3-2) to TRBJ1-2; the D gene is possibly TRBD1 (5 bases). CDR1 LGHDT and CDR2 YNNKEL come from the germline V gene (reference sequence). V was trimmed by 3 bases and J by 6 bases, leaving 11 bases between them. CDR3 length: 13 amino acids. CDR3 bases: TGTGCCAGCAGCCAGAGCAGGGAGGATGGCTACACCTTC. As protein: CASSQSREDGYTF.

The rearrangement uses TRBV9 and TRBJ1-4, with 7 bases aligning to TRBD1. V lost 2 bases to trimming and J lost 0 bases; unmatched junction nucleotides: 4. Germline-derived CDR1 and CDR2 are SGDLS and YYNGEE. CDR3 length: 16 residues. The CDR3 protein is CASSVGTAATNEKLFF. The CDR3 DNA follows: TGTGCCAGCAGCGTCGGGACAGCTGCAACTAATGAAAAACTGTTTTTT.

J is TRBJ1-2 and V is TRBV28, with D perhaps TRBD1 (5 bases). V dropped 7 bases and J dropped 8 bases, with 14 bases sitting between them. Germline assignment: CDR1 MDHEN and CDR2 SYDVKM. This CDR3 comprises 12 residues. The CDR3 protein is CASTSKGNGYTF. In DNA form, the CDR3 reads TGTGCCAGCACCTCTAAGGGGAACGGCTACACCTTC.

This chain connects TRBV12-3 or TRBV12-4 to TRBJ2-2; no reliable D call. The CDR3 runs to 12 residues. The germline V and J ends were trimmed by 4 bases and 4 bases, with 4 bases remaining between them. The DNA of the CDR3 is TGTGCCAGCAGTTCTACCACCGGGGAGCTGTTTTTT. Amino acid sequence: CASSSTTGELFF.

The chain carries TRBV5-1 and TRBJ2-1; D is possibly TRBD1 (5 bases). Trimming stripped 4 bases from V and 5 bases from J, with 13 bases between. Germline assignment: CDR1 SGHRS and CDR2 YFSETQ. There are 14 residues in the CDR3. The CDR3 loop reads CASSRRTNNNEQFF. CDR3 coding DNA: TGCGCCAGCAGCCGTCGGACAAACAACAATGAGCAGTTCTTC.